This passage covers 5 T cell receptor beta chains from one sample sequenced in a study of Ad26.COV2.S vaccination and SARS-CoV-2 variants. Treatment specified: about 20 received Ad26.COV2.S at low or high dose, single or two shots; a few received placebo; per-sample allocation not given. Sampling occurred on day 63 after the first vaccine or placebo injection. Sequencing was performed with immunoSEQ multiplex PCR; in TCRdb, only in-frame clones are kept and a portion is missing. The sample consists of 200,000 to 250,000 clones, approximately 87% of them appearing once. The material sequenced was peripheral blood, taken in a trial of Ad26.COV2.S vaccine versus placebo. All receptors come from a person between 18 and 60 years old who received the Ad26.COV2.S COVID-19 vaccine or a placebo.

This chain uses TRBV6-5 with TRBJ2-7; no firm D call. Germline CDR1 and CDR2: MNHEY and SVGAGI. The ends were cut back, 4 bases at V and 6 bases at J, with 10 bases in the middle. The CDR3 length is 12 residues. This CDR3 reads CASSFGSTEQYF. In DNA, the CDR3 is TGTGCCAGCAGTTTCGGATCTACCGAGCAGTACTTC.

The CDR3 DNA follows: TGTGCCACCAGTGACCCGACAGGAATACAAGAGACCCAGTACTTC. It yields the protein CATSDPTGIQETQYF. The chain couples TRBV24-1 to TRBJ2-5; possible D gene TRBD1, 6 bases. This CDR3 spans 15 amino acids. V lost 4 bases, J lost 2 bases, and 13 bases lay in between. In germline, CDR1 is KGHDR, CDR2 SFDVKD.

This clone was recorded only once. The chain is built from TRBV19 and TRBJ2-5, with D tentatively TRBD2 (5 bases). V gave up 3 bases and J gave up 4 bases, with 12 bases separating them. Looked up from germline, CDR1 is LNHDA and CDR2 is SQIVND (reference sequence). The CDR3 runs 14 residues. CDR3 sequence reads: CASSIRGQTETQYF. CDR3 DNA sequence: TGTGCCAGTAGTATCCGCGGGCAAACAGAGACCCAGTACTTC.

V is TRBV5-6 and J is TRBJ2-5; perhaps TRBD2 as D (6 bases). The ends were cut back, 0 bases at V and 5 bases at J, with 17 bases in the middle. This CDR3 spans 16 amino acids. Germline V gene lookup returns CDR1 SGHDT and CDR2 YYEEEE. In DNA, the CDR3 is TGTGCCAGCAGCTTGGTGGGGGGTAGCGGAGGGGAGACCCAGTACTTC. Its protein product is CASSLVGGSGGETQYF.

V is TRBV28 and J is TRBJ2-7, with D possibly matching TRBD2 (6 bases). The germline V and J ends were trimmed by 6 bases and 4 bases, with 16 bases remaining between them. The CDR3 runs 14 residues. Germline CDR1 and CDR2: MDHEN and SYDVKM. CDR3 sequence (DNA): TGTGCCAGCAGCTTTTATAGCGGATTGTACGAGCAGTACTTC. Its protein product is CASSFYSGLYEQYF.